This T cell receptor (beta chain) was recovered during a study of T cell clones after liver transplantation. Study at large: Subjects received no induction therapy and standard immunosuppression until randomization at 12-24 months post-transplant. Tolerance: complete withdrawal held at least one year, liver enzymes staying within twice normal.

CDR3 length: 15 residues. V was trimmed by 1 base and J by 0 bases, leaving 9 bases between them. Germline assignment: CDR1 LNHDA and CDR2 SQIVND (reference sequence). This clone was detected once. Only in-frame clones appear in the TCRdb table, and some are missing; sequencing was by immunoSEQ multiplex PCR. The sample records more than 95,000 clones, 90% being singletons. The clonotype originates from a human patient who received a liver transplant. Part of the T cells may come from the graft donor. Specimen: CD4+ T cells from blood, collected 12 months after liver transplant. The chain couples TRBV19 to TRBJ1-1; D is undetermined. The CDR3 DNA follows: TGTGCCAGTAGTATAGCGCAAGCAATGAACACTGAAGCTTTCTTT. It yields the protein CASSIAQAMNTEAFF.